This T cell receptor (beta chain) emerged from a study of OX40 agonist ivuxolimab in advanced cancers. Study-wide results and limits: At 0.1-3.0 mg/kg, partial responders had clonal expansion among the lowest observed. Normalized T-cell clonal expansion was also low in some nonresponders. Blood T cells, both CD4+ and CD8+, expanded clonally by week 6 at 0.1 to 3.0 mg/kg.

The germline V gene encodes CDR1 SGHVS and CDR2 FQNEAQ. Trimming removed 2 bases at V and 4 bases at J, with 8 bases between. The CDR3 runs to 13 residues. As for this clone: The antigen remains undetermined.

Here immunoSEQ multiplex PCR was the method, and the copy in TCRdb shows in-frame clones only, minus some. In the table there are about 53,000 clones, 82% of which are singletons. This sample comprised CD4+ or CD8+ T cells sorted from blood, obtained in a trial of the OX40 agonist ivuxolimab. J is TRBJ1-2 and V is TRBV7-8, with D possibly TRBD1 on 5 matching bases. The receptor was derived from an adult with an advanced solid tumor such as melanoma, head and neck, liver or kidney cancer. The DNA for the CDR3 is TGTGCCAGCAGCTTATTGACAGTCTATGGCTACACCTTC. The encoded protein is CASSLLTVYGYTF.